This TCR beta chain appears in the sequencing data of a study of T cell responses to AZD1222 COVID-19 vaccine. Study results and limitations: Breadth and depth of Spike-specific TCRs rose after two AZD1222 doses. After the peak T cell response, and only then, were repertoires sampled. Clonal diversity was possibly underestimated, and white British individuals and females predominated among donors.

The length of the CDR3 is 15 residues. J was trimmed by 2 bases and V by 4 bases; bases with no gene match: 9. In germline, CDR1 is SGDLS, CDR2 YYNGEE. Doses given second, at about 4 or about 12 weeks, were pooled. Sequencing was performed with immunoSEQ multiplex PCR; in TCRdb, only in-frame clones are kept and a portion is missing. The sample has about 94,000 clones, approximately 81% seen once. A word on this clone: Its cognate antigen is unknown.

The source of this sequence is an adult who received the AZD1222 COVID-19 vaccine. The source material was peripheral blood, sampled 28 days after the second AZD1222 dose. The chain combines TRBV9 with TRBJ2-7; 7 nucleotides line up with TRBD1. The CDR3: CASSLNQGVAYEQYF. In nucleotides, the CDR3 is TGTGCCAGCAGCCTAAATCAGGGGGTAGCCTACGAGCAGTACTTC. The full variable domain, in which reference TRBV9 and TRBJ2-7 provide the parts outside the CDR3, is DSGVTQTPKHLITATGQRVTLRCSPRSGDLSVYWYQQSLDQGLQFLIQYYNGEERAKGNILERFSAQQFPDLHSELNLSSLELGDSALYFCASSLNQGVAYEQYFGPGTRLTVT.